This is a list of T cell receptor beta chains from one sample in a study of T-cell memory formation after mild COVID-19. MiXCR, applied by TCRdb to the 5' RACE reads, yields one record per CDR3 protein. The repertoire holds about 400,000 distinct CDR3 sequences, roughly 17% seen once, with 20% to 25% in the top ten. Material: PBMCs or a T cell subset sorted from them (not recorded which). These receptors were taken from a man younger than 30 who had mild COVID-19 (a few samples of this study predate the infection). Cell type and time point are not known. CDR3s include the opening cysteine and the closing phenylalanine or tryptophan. The D gene is left open where the match is weak. Only some rows state a clone size, as once, few, many or a class for expanded clones.

v_gene: TRBV5-6; j_gene: TRBJ2-3; d_gene: NA; len: 13; abundance: many; CDR3aa: CASSLDGTDTQYF; CDR3nt: TGTGCCAGCAGCTTAGACGGCACAGATACGCAGTATTTT
v_gene: TRBV2; j_gene: TRBJ2-7; d_gene: NA; len: 11; abundance: few; CDR3aa: CASTPADEQYF; CDR3nt: TGTGCCAGCACCCCTGCCGACGAGCAGTACTTC
v_gene: TRBV6-5; j_gene: TRBJ2-7; d_gene: NA; len: 13; abundance: NA; CDR3aa: CASSYNQGGEQYF; CDR3nt: TGTGCCAGCAGTTATAATCAGGGCGGCGAGCAGTACTTC
v_gene: TRBV5-1; j_gene: TRBJ2-3; d_gene: TRBD1; len: 14; abundance: many; CDR3aa: CASSSGQNADTQYF; CDR3nt: TGCGCCAGCAGCTCGGGACAGAACGCAGATACGCAGTATTTT
v_gene: TRBV5-6; j_gene: TRBJ2-7; d_gene: TRBD2; len: 14; abundance: NA; CDR3aa: CASSPGGSNYEQYF; CDR3nt: TGTGCCAGCAGCCCGGGGGGATCCAACTACGAGCAGTACTTC
v_gene: TRBV25-1; j_gene: TRBJ1-5; d_gene: NA; len: 13; abundance: NA; CDR3aa: CASSGQGVQPQHF; CDR3nt: TGTGCCAGCAGTGGGCAGGGTGTTCAGCCCCAGCATTTT
v_gene: TRBV20-1; j_gene: TRBJ2-1; d_gene: NA; len: 14; abundance: few; CDR3aa: CSVRSGKQVNEQFF; CDR3nt: TGCAGTGTTAGATCAGGGAAACAGGTTAATGAGCAGTTCTTC
v_gene: TRBV4-1; j_gene: TRBJ2-5; d_gene: TRBD2; len: 14; abundance: few; CDR3aa: CASSRLAAQETQYF; CDR3nt: TGCGCCAGCAGCCGACTAGCGGCCCAAGAGACCCAGTACTTC
v_gene: TRBV4-3; j_gene: TRBJ1-1; d_gene: NA; len: 13; abundance: NA; CDR3aa: CASSQEGGSEAFF; CDR3nt: TGCGCCAGCAGCCAAGAGGGGGGCTCTGAAGCTTTCTTT
v_gene: TRBV2; j_gene: TRBJ1-2; d_gene: NA; len: 12; abundance: NA; CDR3aa: CASSLIGSGYTF; CDR3nt: TGTGCCAGCAGTCTGATCGGCTCTGGCTACACCTTC
v_gene: TRBV6-5; j_gene: TRBJ2-3; d_gene: NA; len: 15; abundance: many; CDR3aa: CASSYSGKFRDTQYF; CDR3nt: TGTGCCAGCAGTTACTCGGGGAAGTTCCGAGATACGCAGTATTTT
v_gene: TRBV18; j_gene: TRBJ1-2; d_gene: TRBD1; len: 15; abundance: NA; CDR3aa: CASSPRTGSDYGYTF; CDR3nt: TGTGCCAGCTCACCGCGGACAGGGTCCGACTATGGCTACACCTTC
v_gene: TRBV12-3/TRBV12-4; j_gene: TRBJ2-1; d_gene: NA; len: 11; abundance: few; CDR3aa: CASLLGNEQFF; CDR3nt: TGTGCCAGCCTCTTGGGGAATGAGCAGTTCTTC
v_gene: TRBV5-1; j_gene: TRBJ2-5; d_gene: NA; len: 13; abundance: once; CDR3aa: CASTGVTRETQYF; CDR3nt: TGCGCCAGCACAGGGGTGACTCGGGAGACCCAGTACTTC
v_gene: TRBV5-1; j_gene: TRBJ2-2; d_gene: TRBD2; len: 16; abundance: many; CDR3aa: CASSRGLAVYTGELFF; CDR3nt: TGCGCCAGCAGTCGTGGACTAGCGGTTTACACCGGGGAGCTGTTTTTT
v_gene: TRBV12-3/TRBV12-4; j_gene: TRBJ2-3; d_gene: TRBD2; len: 20; abundance: few; CDR3aa: CASSFFFFPPGLAERDTQYF; CDR3nt: TGTGCCAGCAGTTTCTTTTTTTTCCCCCCGGGACTAGCGGAAAGGGATACGCAGTATTTT
v_gene: TRBV5-1; j_gene: TRBJ1-2; d_gene: TRBD1; len: 14; abundance: NA; CDR3aa: CASSSDRPNYGYTF; CDR3nt: TGCGCCAGCAGCTCGGACAGGCCCAACTATGGCTACACCTTC
v_gene: TRBV7-6; j_gene: TRBJ2-1; d_gene: NA; len: 14; abundance: NA; CDR3aa: CASSLTGQSGEQFF; CDR3nt: TGTGCCAGCAGCTTAACAGGCCAGTCCGGGGAGCAGTTCTTC
v_gene: TRBV9; j_gene: TRBJ2-5; d_gene: NA; len: 13; abundance: NA; CDR3aa: CASSVVSGETQYF; CDR3nt: TGTGCCAGCAGCGTAGTCTCAGGGGAGACCCAGTACTTC
v_gene: TRBV6-2/TRBV6-3; j_gene: TRBJ1-1; d_gene: NA; len: 17; abundance: few; CDR3aa: CASRIAAVSREDTEAFF; CDR3nt: TGTGCCAGCCGCATTGCCGCGGTATCAAGAGAGGACACTGAAGCTTTCTTT
v_gene: TRBV6-1; j_gene: TRBJ1-4; d_gene: TRBD1; len: 17; abundance: few; CDR3aa: CASSSRQGPSANEKLFF; CDR3nt: TGTGCCAGCAGTTCGCGACAGGGCCCCTCAGCTAATGAAAAACTGTTTTTT
v_gene: TRBV3-1; j_gene: TRBJ1-5; d_gene: NA; len: 15; abundance: NA; CDR3aa: CASSPSWGRHQPQHF; CDR3nt: TGTGCCAGCAGCCCGAGCTGGGGGAGGCATCAGCCCCAGCATTTT
v_gene: TRBV5-1; j_gene: TRBJ2-3; d_gene: TRBD1; len: 16; abundance: few; CDR3aa: CASRLTDRELTDTQYF; CDR3nt: TGCGCCAGCAGATTGACGGACAGGGAACTCACAGATACGCAGTATTTT
v_gene: TRBV6-1; j_gene: TRBJ2-5; d_gene: NA; len: 15; abundance: few; CDR3aa: CASSDWDKYQETQYF; CDR3nt: TGTGCCAGCAGTGACTGGGACAAATACCAAGAGACCCAGTACTTC
v_gene: TRBV9; j_gene: TRBJ2-3; d_gene: TRBD2; len: 17; abundance: NA; CDR3aa: CASSVAGGSPSTDTQYF; CDR3nt: TGTGCCAGCAGCGTAGCAGGCGGGAGTCCTAGCACAGATACGCAGTATTTT
v_gene: TRBV20-1; j_gene: TRBJ1-1; d_gene: NA; len: 14; abundance: few; CDR3aa: CSAHYRESSTEAFF; CDR3nt: TGCAGTGCTCACTACAGGGAATCGTCCACTGAAGCTTTCTTT
v_gene: TRBV3-1; j_gene: TRBJ2-2; d_gene: NA; len: 12; abundance: many; CDR3aa: CASSQESGELFF; CDR3nt: TGTGCCAGCAGCCAAGAATCCGGGGAGCTGTTTTTT
v_gene: TRBV5-1; j_gene: TRBJ2-1; d_gene: NA; len: 15; abundance: many; CDR3aa: CASSSNVGDYNEQFF; CDR3nt: TGCGCCAGCAGCTCAAATGTCGGGGATTACAATGAGCAGTTCTTC
v_gene: TRBV6-2/TRBV6-3; j_gene: TRBJ1-1; d_gene: NA; len: 14; abundance: few; CDR3aa: CASSKTYQGTEAFF; CDR3nt: TGTGCCAGCAGTAAGACCTACCAAGGCACTGAAGCTTTCTTT
v_gene: TRBV5-1; j_gene: TRBJ1-5; d_gene: TRBD1; len: 16; abundance: NA; CDR3aa: CASSRGGQGGNQPQHF; CDR3nt: TGCGCCAGCAGCCGGGGCGGACAGGGGGGCAATCAGCCCCAGCATTTT